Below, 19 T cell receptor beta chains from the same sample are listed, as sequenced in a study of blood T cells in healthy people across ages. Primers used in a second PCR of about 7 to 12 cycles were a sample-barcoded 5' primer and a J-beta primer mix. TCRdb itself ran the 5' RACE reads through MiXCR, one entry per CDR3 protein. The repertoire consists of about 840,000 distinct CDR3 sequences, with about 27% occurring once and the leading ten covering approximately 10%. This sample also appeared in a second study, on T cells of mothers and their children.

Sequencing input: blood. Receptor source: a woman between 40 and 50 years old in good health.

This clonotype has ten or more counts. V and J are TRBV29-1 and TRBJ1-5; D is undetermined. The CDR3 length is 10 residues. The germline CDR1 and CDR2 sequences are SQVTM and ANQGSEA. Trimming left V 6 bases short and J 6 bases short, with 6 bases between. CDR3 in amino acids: CSVGSQPQHF. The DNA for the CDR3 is TGCAGCGTCGGGAGTCAGCCCCAGCATTTT.

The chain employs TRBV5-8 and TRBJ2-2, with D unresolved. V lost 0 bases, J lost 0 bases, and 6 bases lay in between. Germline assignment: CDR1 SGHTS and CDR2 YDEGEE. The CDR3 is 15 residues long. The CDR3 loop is CASSLVPPNTGELFF. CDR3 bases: TGTGCCAGCAGCTTGGTACCGCCGAACACCGGGGAGCTGTTTTTT.

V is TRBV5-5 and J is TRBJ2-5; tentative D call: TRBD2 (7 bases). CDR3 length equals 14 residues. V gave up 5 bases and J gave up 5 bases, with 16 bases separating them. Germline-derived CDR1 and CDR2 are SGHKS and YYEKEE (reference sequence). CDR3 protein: CASRRHREGETQYF. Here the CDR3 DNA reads TGTGCCAGCAGGAGACACAGGGAGGGGGAGACCCAGTACTTC.

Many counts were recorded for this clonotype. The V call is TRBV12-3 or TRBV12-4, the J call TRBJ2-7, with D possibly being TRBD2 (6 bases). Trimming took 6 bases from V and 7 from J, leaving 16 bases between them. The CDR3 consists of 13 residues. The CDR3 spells CASRERVPYEQYF. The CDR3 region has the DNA TGTGCCAGCAGAGAGCGGGTCCCTTATGAGCAGTACTTC.

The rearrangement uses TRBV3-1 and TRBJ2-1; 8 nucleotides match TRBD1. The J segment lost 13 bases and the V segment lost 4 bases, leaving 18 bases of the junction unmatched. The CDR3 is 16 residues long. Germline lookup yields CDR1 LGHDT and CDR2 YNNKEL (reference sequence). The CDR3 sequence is CASSPYRTGTQETQFF. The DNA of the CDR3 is TGTGCCAGCAGCCCATATCGGACAGGGACCCAAGAGACCCAGTTCTTC.

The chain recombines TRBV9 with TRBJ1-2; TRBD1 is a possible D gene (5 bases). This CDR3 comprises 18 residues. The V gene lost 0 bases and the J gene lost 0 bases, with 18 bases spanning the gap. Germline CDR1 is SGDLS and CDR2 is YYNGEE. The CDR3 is CASSVGDPLPPSNYGYTF. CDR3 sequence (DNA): TGTGCCAGCAGCGTAGGGGACCCTCTGCCCCCTTCTAACTATGGCTACACCTTC.

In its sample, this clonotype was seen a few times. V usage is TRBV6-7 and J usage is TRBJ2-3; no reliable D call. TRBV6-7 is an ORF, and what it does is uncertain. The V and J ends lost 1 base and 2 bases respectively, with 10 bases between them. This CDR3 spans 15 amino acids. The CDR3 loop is CASSYLLEHTDTQYF. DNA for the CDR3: TGTGCCAGCAGTTACTTGTTAGAGCACACAGATACGCAGTATTTT.

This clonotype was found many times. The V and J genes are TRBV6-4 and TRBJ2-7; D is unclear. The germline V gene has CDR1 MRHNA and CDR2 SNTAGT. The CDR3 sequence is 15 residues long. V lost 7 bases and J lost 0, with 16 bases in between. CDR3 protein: CASTPYGPHSYEQYF. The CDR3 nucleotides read TGTGCCAGCACGCCTTATGGGCCCCACTCCTACGAGCAGTACTTC.

This CDR3 is CASSPGAQQETQYF. The CDR3 nucleotides are TGTGCCAGCAGCCCAGGGGCACAGCAAGAGACCCAGTACTTC. The V gene is TRBV7-3, the J gene TRBJ2-5; possible D gene TRBD1, 6 bases. CDR1 and CDR2 from the germline V gene are SGHTA and FQGTGA. This CDR3 has 14 amino acids. Trimming took off 5 bases at V and 2 bases at J, with 12 bases between the two ends.

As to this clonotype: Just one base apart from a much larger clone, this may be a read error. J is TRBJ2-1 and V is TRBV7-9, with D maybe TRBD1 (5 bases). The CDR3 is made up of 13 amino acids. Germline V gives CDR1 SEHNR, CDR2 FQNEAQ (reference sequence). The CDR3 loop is CVSVQGHLDEQFF. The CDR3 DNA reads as TGTGTCAGCGTTCAGGGCCATTTGGATGAGCAGTTCTTC.

In nucleotides, the CDR3 is TGTGCCAGCAGTCCCCGTGGGACTAGCCAGAGGGACGAGCAGTACTTC. Its translation is CASSPRGTSQRDEQYF. V and J are TRBV6-6 and TRBJ2-7; 9 positions match TRBD2. The junction had 13 bases not matched to a gene; V was cut back by 5 bases and J by 5 bases. In germline, CDR1 is MNHNY, CDR2 SVGAGI (reference sequence). The CDR3 is 16 amino acids.

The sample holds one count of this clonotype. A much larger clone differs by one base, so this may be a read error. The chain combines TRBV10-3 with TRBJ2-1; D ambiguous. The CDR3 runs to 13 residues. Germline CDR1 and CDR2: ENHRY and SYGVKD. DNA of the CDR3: TGTGCCATCAGTGAGGACTCCTACAATAAGCAGTTCTTC. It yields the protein CAISEDSYNKQFF.

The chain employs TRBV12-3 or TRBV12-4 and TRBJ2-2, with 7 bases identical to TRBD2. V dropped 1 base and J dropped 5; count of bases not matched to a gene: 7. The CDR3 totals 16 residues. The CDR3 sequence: CASSLGLAALTGELFF. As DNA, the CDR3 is TGTGCCAGCAGTTTAGGGCTAGCGGCATTAACCGGGGAGCTGTTTTTT.

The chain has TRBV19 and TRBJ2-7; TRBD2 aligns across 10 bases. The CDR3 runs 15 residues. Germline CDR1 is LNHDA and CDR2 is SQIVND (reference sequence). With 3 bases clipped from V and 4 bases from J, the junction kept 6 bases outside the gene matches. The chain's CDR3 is CASSITGTSAYEQYF. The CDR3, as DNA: TGTGCCAGTAGTATCACCGGGACTAGCGCTTACGAGCAGTACTTC. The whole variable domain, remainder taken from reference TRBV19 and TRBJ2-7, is DGGITQSPKYLFRKEGQNVTLSCEQNLNHDAMYWYRQDPGQGLRLIYYSQIVNDFQKGDIAEGYSVSREKKESFPLTVTSAQKNPTAFYLCASSITGTSAYEQYFGPGTRLTVT.

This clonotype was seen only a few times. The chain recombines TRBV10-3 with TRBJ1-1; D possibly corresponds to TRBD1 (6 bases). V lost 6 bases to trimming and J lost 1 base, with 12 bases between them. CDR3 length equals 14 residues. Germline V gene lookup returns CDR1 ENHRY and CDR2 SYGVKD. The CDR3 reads CAISTGRGNTEAFF. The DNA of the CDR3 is TGTGCCATCAGCACAGGGCGTGGGAACACTGAAGCTTTCTTT.

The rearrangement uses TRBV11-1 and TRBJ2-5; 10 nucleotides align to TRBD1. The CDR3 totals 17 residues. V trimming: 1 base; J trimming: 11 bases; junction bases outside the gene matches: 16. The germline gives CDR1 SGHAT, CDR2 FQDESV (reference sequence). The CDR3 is CASSLGTGGVSGFAQYF. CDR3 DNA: TGTGCCAGCAGCTTAGGGACAGGGGGTGTGTCGGGATTCGCGCAGTACTTC.

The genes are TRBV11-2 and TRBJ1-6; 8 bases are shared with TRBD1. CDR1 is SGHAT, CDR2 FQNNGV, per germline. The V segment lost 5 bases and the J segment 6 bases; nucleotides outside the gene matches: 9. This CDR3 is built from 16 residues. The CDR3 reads CASSESTGQVNSPLHF. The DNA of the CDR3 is TGTGCCAGCAGCGAATCAACGGGACAGGTTAATTCACCCCTCCACTTT.

The CDR3 protein is CASSRDSVASYEQYF. The CDR3 DNA reads as TGTGCCAGCAGCCGAGACAGTGTAGCCTCCTACGAGCAGTACTTC. The chain links TRBV7-2 to TRBJ2-7; D might be TRBD1 (5 bases). Germline V gene sequence: CDR1 SGHTA, CDR2 FQGNSA. Trimming took 5 bases from V and 0 from J, leaving 14 bases between them. This CDR3 contains 15 residues.

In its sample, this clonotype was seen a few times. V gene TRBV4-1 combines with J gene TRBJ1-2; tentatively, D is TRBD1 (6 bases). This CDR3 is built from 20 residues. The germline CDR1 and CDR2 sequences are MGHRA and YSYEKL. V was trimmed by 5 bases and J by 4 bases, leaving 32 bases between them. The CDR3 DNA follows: TGCGCCAGCAGCGCAATTCGACGGGAAGCACAGGGCGGTCCCCTCTATGGCTACACCTTC. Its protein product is CASSAIRREAQGGPLYGYTF.